These 9 T cell receptor beta chains share one sample of origin, sequenced in a study of T cells in Graves' hyperthyroidism and ophthalmopathy. Amplified regions were TCR beta CDR3 sequences from RNA transcripts. When the TCR CDR3 underwent first-round RT-PCR, the HTBI primer set was used. Using its own MiXCR run on the multiplex PCR reads, TCRdb lists one record per CDR3 protein. The sample lists hundreds of thousands of distinct CDR3 sequences, under 60% seen once, with approximately 8.2% in the top ten. Material for sequencing was peripheral blood or thyroid tissue (not recorded which). The receptors here all came from a woman aged 18-30 years with Graves' hyperthyroidism.

To note about this clonotype: A clone one base away is much larger, so this may be a read error. V and J are TRBV24-1 and TRBJ2-7, with D tentatively TRBD1 (5 bases). The CDR3 has 16 residues. V was pared by 3 bases and J by 3 bases, with 17 bases between. The V gene's germline CDR1 is KGHDR and CDR2 SFDVKD. CDR3 nucleotides: TGTGCCACCAGTGATACTACGACAGCGTCGAACTACGAGCAGTACTTC. It is translated as CATSDTTTASNYEQYF.

V gene TRBV25-1 combines with J gene TRBJ2-5; TRBD2 agrees at 7 bases. The CDR3 has 17 amino acids. V lost 4 bases to trimming and J lost 5 bases; unmatched junction nucleotides: 16. The germline V gene has CDR1 MGHDK and CDR2 SYGVNS. This CDR3 is CASSARSPGGGWETQYF. The CDR3 DNA is TGTGCCAGCAGTGCTAGAAGTCCGGGGGGTGGATGGGAGACCCAGTACTTC.

This clonotype was seen just once. Just one base apart from a much larger clone, this may be a read error. V and J are TRBV7-6 and TRBJ1-1; 7 bases are a match to TRBD1. V lost 7 bases, J lost 11 bases, and 10 bases stayed unmatched. CDR1 SGHVS and CDR2 FNYEAQ come from the germline V gene. The CDR3 covers 12 residues. The CDR3 DNA sequence: TGTGCCAGCAACCAAGACAGGGTTAAGGCTTTCTTT. Translating it yields CASNQDRVKAFF.

The chain is built from TRBV25-1 and TRBJ2-6; D not resolved. This CDR3 region has 15 residues. With 6 bases removed from V and 4 bases from J, the gap between germline ends came to 13 bases. CDR1 is MGHDK and CDR2 is SYGVNS in the germline V gene. CDR3 in DNA: TGTGCCAGCAGCCCCTCTCCACTCGGGGCCAACGTCCTGACTTTC. Its protein is CASSPSPLGANVLTF.

This chain connects TRBV29-1 to TRBJ1-1; TRBD1 aligns across 7 bases. CDR3 length: 13 amino acids. Germline V gives CDR1 SQVTM, CDR2 ANQGSEA. After removal of 8 bases from V and 4 bases from J, the junction contained 10 bases not matched to a gene. CDR3 protein: CSLEGARGTEAFF. In DNA, the CDR3 is TGCAGCTTAGAGGGGGCGAGGGGCACTGAAGCTTTCTTT.

CDR3 region: CASSPSSSNQPQHF. CDR3 coding DNA: TGTGCCAGCTCACCTTCCTCCAGCAATCAGCCCCAGCATTTT. J is TRBJ1-5 and V is TRBV14; no clear D gene. CDR3 length: 14 residues. Looked up from germline, CDR1 is SGHDN and CDR2 is FVKESK. V was trimmed by 8 bases and J by 1 base, leaving 12 bases between them. Complete variable domain (other parts from reference TRBV14 and TRBJ1-5): EAGVTQFPSHSVIEKGQTVTLRCDPISGHDNLYWYRRVMGKEIKFLLHFVKESKQDESGMPNNRFLAERTGGTYSTLKVQPAELEDSGVYFCASSPSSSNQPQHFGDGTRLSIL.

The CDR3 coding sequence is TGTGCCACCTGGGGAACAGGGAGTTCTAACTATGGCTACACCTTC. Protein: CATWGTGSSNYGYTF. V and J are TRBV7-9 and TRBJ1-2; D is possibly TRBD1 (6 bases). V lost 10 bases and J lost 0, with 18 bases in between. Germline V CDR1 and CDR2: SEHNR, FQNEAQ (reference sequence). This CDR3 contains 15 residues.

The V call is TRBV7-6, the J call TRBJ2-5; 7 positions agree with TRBD1. The CDR3 is made up of 14 amino acids. The germline V gene has CDR1 SGHVS and CDR2 FNYEAQ. V was clipped by 6 bases and J by 1 base; unmatched bases: 5. CDR3 DNA: TGTGCCAGCAGGGGACAGCTCGTCCAAGAGACCCAGTACTTC. This codes for CASRGQLVQETQYF. The entire variable domain, with the rest obtained from reference TRBV7-6 and TRBJ2-5, is as follows: GAGVSQSPRYKVTKRGQDVALRCDPISGHVSLYWYRQALGQGPEFLTYFNYEAQQDKSGLPNDRFSAERPEGSISTLTIQRTEQRDSAMYRCASRGQLVQETQYFGPGTRLLVL.

The V and J genes are TRBV7-2 and TRBJ1-1; D possibly corresponds to TRBD1 (6 bases). V lost 5 bases and J lost 10, with 20 bases in between. Germline assignment: CDR1 SGHTA and CDR2 FQGNSA. This CDR3 spans 14 amino acids. The CDR3 region is CASSKLGGLEVAFF. The CDR3 DNA reads as TGTGCCAGCAGCAAACTAGGGGGTCTGGAGGTAGCTTTCTTT.